The clone carrying this T cell receptor beta chain was seen only a few times. The data are from a study of early T cells in non-severe SARS-CoV-2 infection. CDR1 is LNHNV, CDR2 YYDKDF, per germline (reference sequence). J lost 5 bases, V lost 5 bases, and 9 bases had no gene match. The CDR3 is made up of 16 amino acids. TCRdb re-derived calls from the 5' RACE reads in MiXCR, one entry per CDR3 protein. The sample holds approximately 63,000 distinct CDR3 sequences, 5.5% to 7% seen once. J is TRBJ1-4 and V is TRBV15; 9 bases align to TRBD1. The receptor's source is an adult who was a healthcare worker with PCR-confirmed SARS-CoV-2 infection or an uninfected control (not recorded which). The sequenced sample was whole blood, obtained at baseline. The CDR3 reads CATSPGQGFKNEKLFF. For the CDR3, the DNA is TGTGCCACCAGCCCGGGACAGGGCTTCAAGAATGAAAAACTGTTTTTT.